Shown below are 5 T cell receptor beta chains from a single sample sequenced in a study of T cell clonality in common variable immunodeficiency. TCRdb's copy holds only in-frame clones and misses some; the assay was immunoSEQ multiplex PCR. This sample includes about 59,000 clones with no singletons; its ten biggest clones take up 0.65% to 1%. The sample comprised peripheral blood mononuclear cells. The origin of the receptors is a person between 18 and 75 years old in good health.

This clone showed up many times. The read gets to within 3 residues of the CDR3 end, and the germline J gene fills in the rest. The chain is built from TRBV6-2 or TRBV6-3 and TRBJ1-5, with D tentatively TRBD1 (5 bases). The CDR3 contains 16 residues. Trimming left V 8 bases short and J 1 base short, with 18 bases between. CDR1 is MNHEY and CDR2 is SVGEGT in the germline V gene. The part of the CDR3 DNA that was read is TGTGCCAGCGGCGCGGACCCCGAGGGGAGCAATCAGCCC. This encodes CASGADPEGSNQP. The complete CDR3 protein is CASGADPEGSNQPQHF.

This clone was picked up many times. Partial CDR3 DNA: TGTGCCACCAGCGGGAGGGAATACTACGAG. As protein: CATSGREYYE. The entire CDR3 protein is CATSGREYYEQYF. The chain is built from TRBV19 and TRBJ2-7; 10 nucleotides match TRBD2. The read stops 3 residues short of the end of the CDR3; the missing end is completed from the germline J gene. V gave up 10 bases and J gave up 3 bases; unmatched junction bases: 6. Germline V CDR1 and CDR2: LNHDA, SQIVND (reference sequence). The CDR3 consists of 13 residues. Full variable domain (remainder filled in from reference TRBV19 and TRBJ2-7): DGGITQSPKYLFRKEGQNVTLSCEQNLNHDAMYWYRQDPGQGLRLIYYSQIVNDFQKGDIAEGYSVSREKKESFPLTVTSAQKNPTAFYLCATSGREYYEQYFGPGTRLTVT.

This clone was found many times. The read terminates 3 residues ahead of where the CDR3 ends, so the germline J gene completes it. V usage is TRBV3-1 (or the pseudogene TRBV3-2) and J usage is TRBJ1-5; D ambiguous. The CDR3 loop spans 18 amino acids. Trimming took 1 base from V and 5 from J, leaving 21 bases between them. Germline assignment: CDR1 LGHDT and CDR2 YNNKEL (reference sequence). The CDR3: CASSQGHYEVTIDQPQHF. The CDR3 bases that were read are TGTGCCAGCAGCCAAGGACATTATGAGGTCACAATTGATCAGCCC.

This clone turned up a few times. The CDR3 is cut off 3 residues early in the read; its end comes from the germline J gene. V and J are TRBV19 and TRBJ1-5; 8 bases match TRBD1. Trimming cost V 6 bases and J 5 bases; bases outside gene matches: 9. The CDR3 spans 15 residues. Germline V lookup: CDR1 LNHDA, CDR2 SQIVND (reference sequence). The CDR3: CASRKGSGGHQPQHF. Incomplete CDR3 DNA: TGTGCCAGTAGAAAAGGCTCAGGGGGCCATCAGCCC. The complete variable domain, with remaining parts taken from reference TRBV19 and TRBJ1-5, reads DGGITQSPKYLFRKEGQNVTLSCEQNLNHDAMYWYRQDPGQGLRLIYYSQIVNDFQKGDIAEGYSVSREKKESFPLTVTSAQKNPTAFYLCASRKGSGGHQPQHFGDGTRLSIL.

This clone was recorded at least ten times. The observed sequence ends 3 residues before the CDR3 terminus, with the missing tail filled in from the germline J gene. The chain carries TRBV19 and TRBJ1-4; D may be TRBD1 (5 bases). Germline loops: CDR1 LNHDA, CDR2 SQIVND (reference sequence). Trimming cost V 4 bases and J 2 bases, with 14 bases left between them. This CDR3 region has 16 residues. The CDR3 DNA, read in part, is TGTGCCAGTAGTACAGGACACCCGATTACTAATGAAAAA. Protein product: CASSTGHPITNEK. The whole CDR3 sequence reads CASSTGHPITNEKLFF.